This T cell receptor (beta chain) was found in a study of vaccination and CD4 T cells after COVID-19. Study as a whole: Overlapping spike peptides of SARS-CoV-2, HCoV-NL63, HCoV-OC43 and HCoV-229E were used, and cells were stimulated with them. Researchers treated control cultures with a CEFX pool, an HIV-1 Nef pool, or no peptide.

Time point meaning: late sampling 161 to 241 days after vaccination in a few convalescent patients. Treatment defined: approximately 9-day PBMC culture with coronavirus spike peptide pools or control peptides (ViraFEST assay). In germline, CDR1 is SGHTA, CDR2 FQGNSA. The length of the CDR3 is 11 residues. The V and J ends lost 4 bases and 5 bases respectively, with 5 bases between them. The Oncomine TCR Beta short-read assay generated sequence data from the DNA of cultured CD4+ T cells. Genomic DNA was taken out of cultured CD4+ T cells by extraction. MiXCR, run by TCRdb on the PCR reads, gives a single entry per CDR3 protein. The table lists about 23,000 distinct CDR3 sequences, 43% of them singletons. This clonotype was counted only a few times. The antigen is unknown.

This chain joins TRBV7-2 and TRBJ2-5; either TRBD1 or TRBD2 may supply D (5 bases each). The TCR originated in a human donor who had recovered from COVID-19. Sequencing was performed on CD4+ T cells from blood, cultured in vitro, taken about 7 months after SARS-CoV-2 vaccination. The CDR3 DNA follows: TGTGCCAGCAGCTGGGGGGAGACCCAGTACTTC. Protein sequence: CASSWGETQYF.